These 21 T cell receptor beta chains share one sample of origin, sequenced in a study of OX40 agonist ivuxolimab in advanced cancers. Only in-frame clones appear in the TCRdb table, and some are missing; sequencing was by immunoSEQ multiplex PCR. The data show over 40,000 clones, with 84% seen just once and roughly 4.5% held by the top ten. This specimen consisted of CD4+ or CD8+ T cells sorted from blood, obtained in a trial of the OX40 agonist ivuxolimab. These TCRs come from an adult with an advanced solid tumor such as melanoma, head and neck, liver or kidney cancer.

The chain combines TRBV5-1 with TRBJ1-3; D not certain. Per the germline V gene, CDR1 is SGHRS and CDR2 is YFSETQ. The CDR3 extends over 16 amino acids. Trimming stripped 1 base from V and 2 bases from J, with 13 bases between. As DNA, the CDR3 is TGCGCCAGCAGCTTGAATCCGAGGGTTACTGGAAACACCATATATTTT. This encodes CASSLNPRVTGNTIYF.

The rearrangement uses TRBV6-9 and TRBJ2-6; no clear D. CDR3 length: 15 amino acids. The ends were cut back, 4 bases at V and 0 bases at J, with 7 bases in the middle. Germline values: CDR1 MNHGY, CDR2 SVAAGI. In nucleotides, the CDR3 is TGTGCCAGCAGTTCCCCAAGCTCTGGGGCCAACGTCCTGACTTTC. This translates into CASSSPSSGANVLTF.

This chain connects TRBV28 to TRBJ2-7, with 8 bases lining up with TRBD2. J was trimmed by 0 bases and V by 5 bases; bases with no gene match: 6. The V gene's germline CDR1 is MDHEN and CDR2 SYDVKM. The CDR3 sequence is 15 residues long. The CDR3 here is CASSQRGGNSYEQYF. DNA of the CDR3: TGTGCCAGCAGTCAACGCGGGGGGAACTCCTACGAGCAGTACTTC.

In the case of this clone: Mismatch with germline at one junction end may stem from a read error. The V gene is TRBV2, the J gene TRBJ1-1; D uncertain. The CDR3 loop spans 11 amino acids. Germline V gene data show CDR1 as SNHLY and CDR2 as FYNNEI. Here the CDR3 reads CACSLTWGAFF. Written as DNA, the CDR3 is TGTGCCTGCAGCCTCACTTGGGGAGCTTTCTTT.

The V gene is TRBV6-5, the J gene TRBJ2-7; no definite D call. Germline V CDR1 and CDR2: MNHEY, SVGAGI. The CDR3 contains 11 residues. The V end lost 3 bases, the J end lost 4 bases, and 4 bases lay between the germline ends. In nucleotides, the CDR3 is TGTGCCAGCAGTTATGCTTACGAGCAGTACTTC. This translates into CASSYAYEQYF.

CDR3 residues: CASSTTGDRVGGYTF. For the CDR3, the DNA is TGTGCCAGCAGTACCACCGGGGACAGGGTGGGTGGCTACACCTTC. This chain joins TRBV27 and TRBJ1-2; 9 bases fit TRBD1. V dropped 5 bases and J dropped 7; count of bases not matched to a gene: 11. This CDR3 has 15 residues. The germline gives CDR1 MNHEY, CDR2 SMNVEV (reference sequence).

J is TRBJ1-2 and V is TRBV5-1, with D hard to call. Between the trimmed V and J ends, which lost 0 bases and 3 bases, there was a span of 9 bases. The CDR3 has 14 amino acids. The V gene's germline CDR1 is SGHRS and CDR2 YFSETQ. CDR3 DNA: TGCGCCAGCAGCTTGGAGGTTAACGACTATGGCTACACCTTC. The encoded protein is CASSLEVNDYGYTF.

The CDR3 DNA reads as TGTGCCAGCAGCTTTAGGGCAGGCACCTACGAGCAGTACTTC. This encodes CASSFRAGTYEQYF. The chain recombines TRBV7-2 with TRBJ2-7; D is uncertain. Germline values: CDR1 SGHTA, CDR2 FQGNSA. Trimming stripped 3 bases from V and 2 bases from J, with 11 bases between. The CDR3 has 14 amino acids.

The J gene is TRBJ2-7, the V gene TRBV7-2, with D maybe TRBD2 (5 bases). The CDR3 totals 16 residues. V was cut by 5 bases and J by 3 bases, with 20 bases left in between. Per germline, CDR1 SGHTA and CDR2 FQGNSA. CDR3 sequence (DNA): TGTGCCAGCAGCCCCTTCGGAGGCGCGGGCCTCTACGAGCAGTACTTC. Amino acids: CASSPFGGAGLYEQYF.

The V and J genes are TRBV7-3 and TRBJ2-2; TRBD2 matches 11 bases. Trimming at V came to 7 bases and at J to 1 base, leaving 5 bases not matched to a gene. The CDR3 runs 16 residues. Germline V lookup: CDR1 SGHTA, CDR2 FQGTGA. The chain's CDR3 is CASKSGLAGNTGELFF. The CDR3 DNA sequence: TGTGCCAGCAAATCAGGACTAGCGGGGAACACCGGGGAGCTGTTTTTT.

J is TRBJ2-7 and V is TRBV19; 9 bases fit TRBD1. Germline assignment: CDR1 LNHDA and CDR2 SQIVND (reference sequence). The CDR3 extends over 15 amino acids. V shed 6 bases, J shed 2 bases, and the junction held 8 bases outside the gene matches. CDR3 in amino acids: CASSVQGARAYEQYF. The CDR3 DNA sequence: TGTGCCAGTAGCGTACAGGGGGCGCGGGCCTACGAGCAGTACTTC.

V is TRBV28 and J is TRBJ2-2; D is undetermined. CDR3 length: 13 amino acids. Looked up from germline, CDR1 is MDHEN and CDR2 is SYDVKM. V lost 1 base and J 6 bases, leaving 6 bases between the germline ends. CDR3: CASSLLGAGELFF. The CDR3 DNA reads as TGTGCCAGCAGTTTATTGGGCGCCGGGGAGCTGTTTTTT.

The genes are TRBV7-7 and TRBJ2-7, with D unresolved. CDR1 is SSHAT, CDR2 FNYEAQ, per germline (reference sequence). V was shortened by 1 base and J by 5 bases, with 18 bases between the two germline ends. The CDR3 length is 16 residues. This chain's CDR3 is CASSLVSSLATDEQYF. The CDR3 nucleotides read TGTGCCAGCAGCTTAGTCTCCTCTCTTGCGACCGACGAGCAGTACTTC.

V is TRBV11-2 and J is TRBJ2-7; no clear D. Germline V gene sequence: CDR1 SGHAT, CDR2 FQNNGV. V lost 8 bases and J lost 0, with 14 bases in between. The CDR3 is 14 residues long. CDR3 DNA sequence: TGTGCCAGCGGACGCGGCAGGAGCTCCTACGAGCAGTACTTC. Amino acid sequence: CASGRGRSSYEQYF.

The genes are TRBV5-1 and TRBJ1-1, with D perhaps TRBD1 (6 bases). There are 13 residues in the CDR3. Germline CDR1 reads SGHRS; CDR2 reads YFSETQ. V was cut by 0 bases and J by 7 bases, with 10 bases left in between. CDR3 sequence reads: CASSLGTAIEAFF. The CDR3 DNA follows: TGCGCCAGCAGCTTGGGGACAGCGATTGAAGCTTTCTTT.

The chain uses TRBV6-4 and TRBJ1-5, with 8 bases aligning to TRBD1. Trimming removed 2 bases from V and 0 bases from J; junction bases left unmatched: 18. This CDR3 contains 21 residues. The germline CDR1 and CDR2 sequences are MRHNA and SNTAGT. CDR3 nucleotide sequence: TGTGCCAGCAGTGACCCAAGCATTCGACATCGGACAGGGTGTAGCAATCAGCCCCAGCATTTT. Amino acid sequence: CASSDPSIRHRTGCSNQPQHF.

The V call is TRBV12-5, the J call TRBJ2-2; D call uncertain. Germline V CDR1 and CDR2: LGHNT, FRNRAP. This CDR3 is built from 13 residues. Trimming took 0 bases from V and 7 from J, leaving 6 bases between them. This CDR3 reads CASGLVGLGELFF. DNA for the CDR3: TGTGCTAGTGGTTTGGTTGGGCTCGGGGAGCTGTTTTTT.

The chain has TRBV28 and TRBJ2-7; the match to TRBD1 covers 9 bases. Per the germline V gene, CDR1 is MDHEN and CDR2 is SYDVKM. This CDR3 is built from 14 residues. V lost 4 bases, J lost 9 bases, and 10 bases stayed unmatched. The CDR3 sequence: CASSSPGQGTVQYF. In DNA, the CDR3 is TGTGCCAGCAGTTCCCCGGGACAGGGCACGGTGCAGTACTTC.

This clone was counted a few times. The chain has TRBV19 and TRBJ1-5; possibly TRBD1 for D (5 bases). The CDR3 covers 15 residues. Germline V gene sequence: CDR1 LNHDA, CDR2 SQIVND (reference sequence). Trimming removed 7 bases at V and 1 base at J, with 14 bases between. The DNA of the CDR3 is TGTGCCAGTATCCCAGGGTCAGGCAGCAATCAGCCCCAGCATTTT. Translation: CASIPGSGSNQPQHF.

This chain uses TRBV7-9 with TRBJ2-7; no reliable D call. V lost 2 bases and J 7 bases, leaving 9 bases between the germline ends. This CDR3 is 12 amino acids long. Germline V gene sequence: CDR1 SEHNR, CDR2 FQNEAQ (reference sequence). CDR3 in DNA: TGTGCCAGCAGCTTATCGAAAGGGGAGCAGTACTTC. It codes for CASSLSKGEQYF.

The chain combines TRBV30 with TRBJ1-3; the match to TRBD1 covers 8 bases. Germline values: CDR1 GTSNPN, CDR2 SVGIG (reference sequence). After removal of 6 bases from V and 4 bases from J, the junction contained 11 bases not matched to a gene. This CDR3 has 15 amino acids. CDR3 region: CACLPGRGQGNTIYF. CDR3 DNA sequence: TGTGCCTGTCTACCCGGCAGGGGGCAAGGAAACACCATATATTTT.